The 8 T cell receptor beta chains given below trace back to one sample, sequenced in a study of T cells in Graves' hyperthyroidism and ophthalmopathy. What was amplified from RNA transcripts were TCR beta CDR3 regions. Using the HTBI primer set, a first-round RT-PCR was run on the TCR CDR3. One entry per CDR3 protein, called by TCRdb with MiXCR from the multiplex PCR reads. This sample has around 500,000 distinct CDR3 sequences, with about 14% found just once. Material: blood. These receptors originate from a woman between 35 and 50 years old with Graves' hyperthyroidism.

This clonotype was detected only a few times. V usage is TRBV16 and J usage is TRBJ1-2, with D uncertain. The CDR3 has 12 residues. The germline V gene encodes CDR1 KGHSY and CDR2 FQNENV. The V end was cut by 4 bases, the J end by 6 bases, with 9 bases between. In DNA form, the CDR3 reads TGTGCCAGCAGCCTCGCAGCGGATGGCTACACCTTC. Translating gives CASSLAADGYTF.

A few counts support this clonotype. A much larger clone is a single base away; this may be a read error. The chain uses TRBV19 and TRBJ2-4, with 15 nucleotides matching TRBD2. The length of the CDR3 is 19 residues. Germline values: CDR1 LNHDA, CDR2 SQIVND (reference sequence). The CDR3 DNA follows: TGTGCCAGTAGTGGACTAGCGGGAGGGCCTGGCCGGGCCAAAAACACTCAGTACTTC. This codes for CASSGLAGGPGRAKNTQYF.

The chain links TRBV5-1 to TRBJ1-2, with D unresolved. The CDR3 runs to 14 residues. The V gene's germline CDR1 is SGHRS and CDR2 YFSETQ. The germline V and J ends were trimmed by 0 bases and 4 bases, with 10 bases remaining between them. The CDR3 DNA sequence: TGCGCCAGCAGCTTGGCCGCAGCCGGCTATGGCTACACCTTC. It yields the protein CASSLAAAGYGYTF.

The chain employs TRBV4-2 and TRBJ1-2; D is unresolved. CDR1 and CDR2 from the germline V gene are LGHNA and YNFKEQ. Trimming shortened V by 3 bases and J by 1 base, and 15 bases separated the two germline ends. The CDR3 sequence is 16 residues long. The CDR3 reads CASSQAEGTLNYGYTF. The CDR3 DNA reads as TGTGCCAGCAGCCAGGCAGAGGGCACCCTTAACTATGGCTACACCTTC.

This chain uses TRBV4-1 with TRBJ2-7; 8 bases fit TRBD2. J was trimmed by 0 bases and V by 4 bases; bases with no gene match: 8. The CDR3 runs to 16 residues. The germline gives CDR1 MGHRA, CDR2 YSYEKL. CDR3 sequence (DNA): TGCGCCAGCAGCCTTCGTAGCGGGACAAACTCCTACGAGCAGTACTTC. Its protein product is CASSLRSGTNSYEQYF.

This clonotype occurred many times. CDR3 in amino acids: CASRVGLAGINEQFF. The DNA of the CDR3 is TGTGCCAGCAGGGTGGGGCTAGCGGGAATCAATGAGCAGTTCTTC. This chain joins TRBV12-3 or TRBV12-4 and TRBJ2-1, with 9 bases fitting TRBD2. V shed 6 bases, J shed 6 bases, and the junction held 9 bases outside the gene matches. CDR3 length: 15 amino acids.

This clonotype occurred many times. The gene calls are TRBV18 and TRBJ2-7, with D tentatively TRBD2 (5 bases). The CDR3 runs to 14 residues. Germline V gene data show CDR1 as KGHSH and CDR2 as LQKENI. Between the trimmed V and J ends, which lost 3 bases and 4 bases, there was a span of 13 bases. The CDR3 sequence is CASSPSSLDYEQYF. The CDR3 DNA reads as TGTGCCAGCTCACCTTCTAGCTTAGATTACGAGCAGTACTTC.

This clonotype was detected a few times. The chain couples TRBV5-1 to TRBJ1-3, with a weak D call TRBD1 (5 bases). V lost 0 bases to trimming and J lost 2 bases, with 15 bases between them. Looked up from germline, CDR1 is SGHRS and CDR2 is YFSETQ. The CDR3 runs to 17 residues. Here the CDR3 reads CASSLGDTRVAGNTIYF. In DNA form, the CDR3 reads TGCGCCAGCAGCTTGGGGGATACCAGGGTGGCTGGAAACACCATATATTTT.